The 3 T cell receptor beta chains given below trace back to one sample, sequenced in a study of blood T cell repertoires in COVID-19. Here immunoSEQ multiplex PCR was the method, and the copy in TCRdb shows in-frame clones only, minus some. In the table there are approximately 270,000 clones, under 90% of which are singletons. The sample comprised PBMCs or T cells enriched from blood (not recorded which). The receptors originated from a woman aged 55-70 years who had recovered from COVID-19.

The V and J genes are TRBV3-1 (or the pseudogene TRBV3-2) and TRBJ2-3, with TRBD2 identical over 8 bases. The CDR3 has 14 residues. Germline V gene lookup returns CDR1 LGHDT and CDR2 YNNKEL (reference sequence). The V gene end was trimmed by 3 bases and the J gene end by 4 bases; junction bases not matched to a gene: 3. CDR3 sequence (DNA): TGTGCCAGCAGCCACCGGGGGGGCCCAGATACGCAGTATTTT. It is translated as CASSHRGGPDTQYF.

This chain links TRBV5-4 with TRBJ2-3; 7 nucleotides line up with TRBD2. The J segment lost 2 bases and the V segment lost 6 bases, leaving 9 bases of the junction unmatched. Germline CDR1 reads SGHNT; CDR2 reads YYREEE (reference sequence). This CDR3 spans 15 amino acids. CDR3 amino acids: CASNLRGENTDTQYF. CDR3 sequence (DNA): TGTGCCAGCAACCTACGGGGGGAAAACACAGATACGCAGTATTTT.

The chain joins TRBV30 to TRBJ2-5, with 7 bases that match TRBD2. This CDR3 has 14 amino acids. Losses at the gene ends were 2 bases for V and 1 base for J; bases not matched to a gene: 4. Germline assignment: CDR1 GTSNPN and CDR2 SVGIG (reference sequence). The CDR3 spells CAWSSGTTQETQYF. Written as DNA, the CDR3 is TGTGCCTGGAGTTCGGGGACTACCCAAGAGACCCAGTACTTC.